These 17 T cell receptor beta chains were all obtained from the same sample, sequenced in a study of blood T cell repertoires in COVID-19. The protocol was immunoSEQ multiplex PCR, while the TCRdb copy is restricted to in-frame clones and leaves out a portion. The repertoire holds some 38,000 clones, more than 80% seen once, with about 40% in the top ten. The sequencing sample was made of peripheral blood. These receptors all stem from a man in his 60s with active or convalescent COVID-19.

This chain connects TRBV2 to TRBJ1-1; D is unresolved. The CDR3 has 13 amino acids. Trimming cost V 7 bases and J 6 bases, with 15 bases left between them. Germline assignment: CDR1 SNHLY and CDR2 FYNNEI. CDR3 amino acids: CASIKTGMSEAFF. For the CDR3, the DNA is TGTGCCAGCATAAAGACGGGGATGTCTGAAGCTTTCTTT.

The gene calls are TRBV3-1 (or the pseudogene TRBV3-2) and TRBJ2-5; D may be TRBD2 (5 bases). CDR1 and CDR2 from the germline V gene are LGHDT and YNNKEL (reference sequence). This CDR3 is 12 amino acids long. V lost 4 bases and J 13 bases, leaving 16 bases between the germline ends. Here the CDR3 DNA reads TGTGCCAGCAGCCCCGGTGGGCGGGCAAGGTACTTC. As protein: CASSPGGRARYF.

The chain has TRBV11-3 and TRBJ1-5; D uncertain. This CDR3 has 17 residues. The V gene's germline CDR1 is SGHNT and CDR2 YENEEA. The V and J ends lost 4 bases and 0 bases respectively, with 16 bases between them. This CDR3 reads CASSSPCVVDSNQPQHF. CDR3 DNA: TGTGCCAGCAGCTCCCCCTGTGTAGTCGATAGCAATCAGCCCCAGCATTTT.

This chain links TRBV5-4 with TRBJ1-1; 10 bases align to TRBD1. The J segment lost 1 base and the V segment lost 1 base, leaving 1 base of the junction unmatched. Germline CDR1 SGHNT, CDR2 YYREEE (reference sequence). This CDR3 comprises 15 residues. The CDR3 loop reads CASSLRTGGNTEAFF. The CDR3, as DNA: TGTGCCAGCAGCTTGCGGACAGGGGGGAACACTGAAGCTTTCTTT.

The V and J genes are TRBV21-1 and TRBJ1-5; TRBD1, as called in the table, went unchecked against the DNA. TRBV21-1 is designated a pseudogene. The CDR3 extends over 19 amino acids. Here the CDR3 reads CASSKSLRDTHRPRLPQHF. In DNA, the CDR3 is TGTGCCAGCAGCAAATCTCTAAGGGACACCCATCGCCCACGGCTGCCCCAGCATTTT.

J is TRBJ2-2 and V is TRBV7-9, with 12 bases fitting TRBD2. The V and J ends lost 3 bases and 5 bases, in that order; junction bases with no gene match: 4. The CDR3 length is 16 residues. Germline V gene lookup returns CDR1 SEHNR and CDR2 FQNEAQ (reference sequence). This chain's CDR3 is CASSFFGTSGTGELFF. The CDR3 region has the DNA TGTGCCAGCAGCTTTTTCGGGACTAGCGGGACCGGGGAGCTGTTTTTT.

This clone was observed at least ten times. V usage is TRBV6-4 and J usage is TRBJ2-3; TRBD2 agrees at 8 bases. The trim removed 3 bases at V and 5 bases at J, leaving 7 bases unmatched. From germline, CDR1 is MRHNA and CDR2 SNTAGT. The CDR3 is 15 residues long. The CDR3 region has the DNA TGTGCCAGCAGTGAAGTCGGGGGGGCAGGAGATACGCAGTATTTT. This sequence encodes CASSEVGGAGDTQYF.

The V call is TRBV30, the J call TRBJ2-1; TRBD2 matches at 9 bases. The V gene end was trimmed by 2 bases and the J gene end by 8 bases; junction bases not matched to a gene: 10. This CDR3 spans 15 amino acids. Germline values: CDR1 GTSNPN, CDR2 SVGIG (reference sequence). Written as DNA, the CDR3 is TGTGCCTGGAGTAAAAAGGGACTAGCTTCGGATGAGCAGTTCTTC. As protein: CAWSKKGLASDEQFF.

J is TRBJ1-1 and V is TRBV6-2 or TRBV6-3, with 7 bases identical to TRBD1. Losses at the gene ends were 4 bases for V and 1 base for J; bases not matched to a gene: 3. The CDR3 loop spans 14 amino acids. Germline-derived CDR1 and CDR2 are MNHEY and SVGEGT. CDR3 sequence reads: CASSSGTANTEAFF. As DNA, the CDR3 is TGTGCCAGCAGTTCCGGGACAGCGAACACTGAAGCTTTCTTT.

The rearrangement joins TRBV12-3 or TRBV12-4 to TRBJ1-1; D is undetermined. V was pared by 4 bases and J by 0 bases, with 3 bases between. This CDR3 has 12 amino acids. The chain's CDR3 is CASSYMNTEAFF. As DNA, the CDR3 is TGTGCCAGCAGTTACATGAACACTGAAGCTTTCTTT.

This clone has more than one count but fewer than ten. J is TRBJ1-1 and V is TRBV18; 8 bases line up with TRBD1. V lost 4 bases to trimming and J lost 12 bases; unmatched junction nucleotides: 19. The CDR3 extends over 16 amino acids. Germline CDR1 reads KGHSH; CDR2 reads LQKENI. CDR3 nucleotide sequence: TGTGCCAGCTCACAAACGACCGGACAGGGCGGGGCGGGGACTTTCTTT. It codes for CASSQTTGQGGAGTFF.

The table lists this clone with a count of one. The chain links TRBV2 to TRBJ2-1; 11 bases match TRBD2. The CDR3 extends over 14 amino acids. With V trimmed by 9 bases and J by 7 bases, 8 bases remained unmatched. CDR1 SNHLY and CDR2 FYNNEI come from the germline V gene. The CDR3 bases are TGTGCCAGTCGACTAGCGGGAAGTTCGAATGAGCAGTTCTTC. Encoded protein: CASRLAGSSNEQFF. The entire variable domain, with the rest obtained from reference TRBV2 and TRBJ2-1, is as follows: EPEVTQTPSHQVTQMGQEVILRCVPISNHLYFYWYRQILGQKVEFLVSFYNNEISEKSEIFDDQFSVERPDGSNFTLKIRSTKLEDSAMYFCASRLAGSSNEQFFGPGTRLTVL.

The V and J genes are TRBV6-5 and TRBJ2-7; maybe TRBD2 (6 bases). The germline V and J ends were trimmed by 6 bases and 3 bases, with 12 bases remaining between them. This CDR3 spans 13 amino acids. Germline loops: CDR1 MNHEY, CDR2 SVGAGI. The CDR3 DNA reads TGTGCCAGCAGGGAGGGTTTCGGCTACGAGCAGTACGTC. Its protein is CASREGFGYEQYV.

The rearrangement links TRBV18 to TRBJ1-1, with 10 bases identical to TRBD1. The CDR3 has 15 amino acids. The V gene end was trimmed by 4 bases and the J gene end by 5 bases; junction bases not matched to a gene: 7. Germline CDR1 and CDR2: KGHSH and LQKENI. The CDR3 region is CASSLTGGRITEAFF. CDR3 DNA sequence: TGTGCCAGCTCACTGACAGGGGGCCGCATAACTGAAGCTTTCTTT.

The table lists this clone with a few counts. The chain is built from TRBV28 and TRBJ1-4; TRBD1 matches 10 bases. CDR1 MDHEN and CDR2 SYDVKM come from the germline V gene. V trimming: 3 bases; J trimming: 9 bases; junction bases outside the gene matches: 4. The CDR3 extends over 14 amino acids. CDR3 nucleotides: TGTGCCAGCAGTTTGGGGGACAGGGGAAAAAAACTGTTTTTT. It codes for CASSLGDRGKKLFF.

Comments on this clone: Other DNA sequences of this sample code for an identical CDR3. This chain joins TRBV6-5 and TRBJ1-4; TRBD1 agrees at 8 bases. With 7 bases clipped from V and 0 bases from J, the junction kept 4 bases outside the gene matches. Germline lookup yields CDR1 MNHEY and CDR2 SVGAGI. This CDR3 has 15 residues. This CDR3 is CASKGQGATNEKLFF. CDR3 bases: TGTGCCAGCAAAGGACAGGGAGCAACTAATGAAAAACTGTTTTTT.

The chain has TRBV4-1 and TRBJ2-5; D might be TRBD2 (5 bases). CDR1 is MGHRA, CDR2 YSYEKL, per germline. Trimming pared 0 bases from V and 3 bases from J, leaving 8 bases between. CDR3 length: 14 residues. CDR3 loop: CASSQDPGEETQYF. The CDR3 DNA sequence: TGCGCCAGCAGCCAAGATCCCGGGGAAGAGACCCAGTACTTC.